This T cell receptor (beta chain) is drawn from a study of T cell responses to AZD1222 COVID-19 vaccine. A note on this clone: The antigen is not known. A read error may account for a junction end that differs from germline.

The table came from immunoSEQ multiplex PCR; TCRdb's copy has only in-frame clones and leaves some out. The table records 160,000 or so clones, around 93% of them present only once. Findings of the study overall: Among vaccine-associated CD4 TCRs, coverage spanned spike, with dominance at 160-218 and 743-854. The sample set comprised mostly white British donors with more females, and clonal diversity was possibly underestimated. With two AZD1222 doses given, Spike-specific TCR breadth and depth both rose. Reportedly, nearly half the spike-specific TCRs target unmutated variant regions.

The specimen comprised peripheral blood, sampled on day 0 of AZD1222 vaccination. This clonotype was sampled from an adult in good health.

CDR3 nucleotide sequence: TGTGCCAGCAGCCCCGGGACCCCTCTATTTATCTTC. This translates into CASSPGTPLFIF. The V gene is TRBV27, the J gene TRBJ2-7; D is possibly TRBD1 or TRBD2 (5 bases each). In germline, CDR1 is MNHEY, CDR2 SMNVEV (reference sequence). This CDR3 spans 12 amino acids.